This T cell receptor beta chain stems from a study of blood T cells in healthy people across ages. The wider study: About one barcoded beta molecule per two T cells came from capture by template switching.

Together with a sample-barcoded 5' primer, a J-beta primer mix was included in a second PCR lasting roughly 6 to 12 cycles. TCRdb reanalysed the 5' RACE reads using MiXCR and keeps one entry per CDR3 protein. Of some 800,000 distinct CDR3 sequences listed, around 43% are singletons. Note on this clonotype: Its target is not known.

Study-wide points: Getting older went along with TCR beta diversity per million T cells dropping roughly linearly.

Germline V gene lookup returns CDR1 SGHRS and CDR2 YFSETQ. The CDR3 spans 16 residues. The V and J ends lost 4 bases and 2 bases respectively, with 16 bases between them. The clonotype comes from a man aged 55-75 years in good health. This chain uses TRBV5-1 with TRBJ2-1; D is possibly TRBD2 (6 bases). Sequencing used blood. CDR3 residues: CASSQSLAPPYNEQFF. In nucleotides, the CDR3 is TGCGCCAGCAGCCAATCCCTAGCGCCTCCCTACAATGAGCAGTTCTTC.